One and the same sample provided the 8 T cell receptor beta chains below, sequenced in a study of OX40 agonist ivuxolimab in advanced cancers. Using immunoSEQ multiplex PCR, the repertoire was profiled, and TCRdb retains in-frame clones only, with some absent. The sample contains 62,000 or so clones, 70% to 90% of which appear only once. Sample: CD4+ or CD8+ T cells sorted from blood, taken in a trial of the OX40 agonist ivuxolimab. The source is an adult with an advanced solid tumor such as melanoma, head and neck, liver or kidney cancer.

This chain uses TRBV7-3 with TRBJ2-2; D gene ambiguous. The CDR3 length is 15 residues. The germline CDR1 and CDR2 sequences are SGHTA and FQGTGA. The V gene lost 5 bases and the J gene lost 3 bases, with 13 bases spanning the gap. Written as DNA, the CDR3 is TGTGCCAGCAGCCCCGATTTGGGCTACACCGGGGAGCTGTTTTTT. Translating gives CASSPDLGYTGELFF.

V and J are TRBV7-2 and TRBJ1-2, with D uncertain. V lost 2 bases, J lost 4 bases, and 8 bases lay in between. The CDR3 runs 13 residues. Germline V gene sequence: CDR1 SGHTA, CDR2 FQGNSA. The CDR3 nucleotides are TGTGCCAGCAGCTTACCCGGATTCTATGGCTACACCTTC. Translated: CASSLPGFYGYTF.

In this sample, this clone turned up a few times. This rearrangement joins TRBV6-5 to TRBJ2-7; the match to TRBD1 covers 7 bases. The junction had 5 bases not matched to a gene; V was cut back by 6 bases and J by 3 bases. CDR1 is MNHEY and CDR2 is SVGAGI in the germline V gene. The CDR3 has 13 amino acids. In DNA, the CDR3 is TGTGCCAGCAGATGGGCAGGGGGCTACGAGCAGTACTTC. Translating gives CASRWAGGYEQYF.

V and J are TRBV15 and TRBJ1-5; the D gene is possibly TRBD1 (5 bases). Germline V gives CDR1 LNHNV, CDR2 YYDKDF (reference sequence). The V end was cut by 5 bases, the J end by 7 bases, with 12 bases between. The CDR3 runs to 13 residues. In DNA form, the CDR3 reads TGTGCCACCAGCCCCACGGGGCGGCAGCCCCAGCATTTT. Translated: CATSPTGRQPQHF. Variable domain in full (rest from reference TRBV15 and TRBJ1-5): DAMVIQNPRYQVTQFGKPVTLSCSQTLNHNVMYWYQQKSSQAPKLLFHYYDKDFNNEADTPDNFQSRRPNTSFCFLDIRSPGLGDTAMYLCATSPTGRQPQHFGDGTRLSIL.

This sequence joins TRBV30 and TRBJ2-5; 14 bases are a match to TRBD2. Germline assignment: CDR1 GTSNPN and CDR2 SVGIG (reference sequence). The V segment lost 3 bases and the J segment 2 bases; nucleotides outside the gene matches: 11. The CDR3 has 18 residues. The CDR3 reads CAWSDPGLAGAPQETQYF. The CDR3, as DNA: TGTGCCTGGAGCGATCCGGGACTAGCGGGGGCCCCTCAAGAGACCCAGTACTTC.

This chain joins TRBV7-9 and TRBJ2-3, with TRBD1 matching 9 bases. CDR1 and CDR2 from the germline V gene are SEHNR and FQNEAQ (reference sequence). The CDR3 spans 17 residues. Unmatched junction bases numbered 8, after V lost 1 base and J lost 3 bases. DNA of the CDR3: TGTGCCAGCAGCTTAGGTGCGACAGGGGGACTTACAGATACGCAGTATTTT. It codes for CASSLGATGGLTDTQYF. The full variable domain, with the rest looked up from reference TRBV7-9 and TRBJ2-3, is DTGVSQNPRHKITKRGQNVTFRCDPISEHNRLYWYRQTLGQGPEFLTYFQNEAQLEKSRLLSDRFSAERPKGSFSTLEIQRTEQGDSAMYLCASSLGATGGLTDTQYFGPGTRLTVL.

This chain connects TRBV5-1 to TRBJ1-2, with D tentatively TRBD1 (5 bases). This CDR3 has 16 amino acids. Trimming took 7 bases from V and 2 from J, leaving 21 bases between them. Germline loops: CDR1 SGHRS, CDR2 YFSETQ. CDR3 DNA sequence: TGCGCCAGCTCTGACACTATAGGAACAGGCAACTATGGCTACACCTTC. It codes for CASSDTIGTGNYGYTF. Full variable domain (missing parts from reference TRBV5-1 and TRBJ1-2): KAGVTQTPRYLIKTRGQQVTLSCSPISGHRSVSWYQQTPGQGLQFLFEYFSETQRNKGNFPGRFSGRQFSNSRSEMNVSTLELGDSALYLCASSDTIGTGNYGYTFGSGTRLTVV.

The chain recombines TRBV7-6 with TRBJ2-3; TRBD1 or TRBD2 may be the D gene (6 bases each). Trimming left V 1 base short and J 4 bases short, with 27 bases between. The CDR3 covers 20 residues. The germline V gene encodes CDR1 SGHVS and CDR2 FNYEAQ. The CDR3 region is CASSLGLIAATTKGADTQYF. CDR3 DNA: TGTGCCAGCAGCTTAGGGCTGATAGCGGCTACAACCAAGGGGGCAGATACGCAGTATTTT.